The 17 T cell receptor beta chains reported below all come from one sample, sequenced in a study of metastatic and nonmetastatic thyroid tumors. No treatment had been given to any patient before thyroid surgery. TCRdb re-called the PCR reads through MiXCR. This sample has 20,000 to 25,000 clones, with more than 15% found just once. Sequenced sample: tumor tissue. The receptors derive from a female donor with papillary thyroid cancer or a benign thyroid nodule (not recorded which). Some clones in this sample may be carry-over from other donors' samples.

By frequency in the sample, this clone is medium-sized. The V and J genes are TRBV19 and TRBJ2-7; D is undetermined. The CDR3 runs to 13 residues. V was trimmed by 5 bases and J by 2 bases, leaving 10 bases between them. Germline values: CDR1 LNHDA, CDR2 SQIVND (reference sequence). CDR3 in DNA: TGTGCCAGTAGTTTAAGCGCGGCCTACGAGCAGTACTTC. It encodes CASSLSAAYEQYF.

This clone was detected ten times or more. The chain carries TRBV6-6 and TRBJ2-1; TRBD2 matches at 13 bases. The CDR3 sequence is 17 residues long. Per germline, CDR1 MNHNY and CDR2 SVGAGI (reference sequence). The V gene end was trimmed by 2 bases and the J gene end by 2 bases; junction bases not matched to a gene: 3. The chain's CDR3 is CASSYGGLAGPYNEQFF. CDR3 sequence (DNA): TGTGCCAGCAGTTACGGGGGACTAGCGGGGCCCTACAATGAGCAGTTCTTC.

This clone was detected many times. This chain links TRBV7-9 with TRBJ1-6; 8 nucleotides align to TRBD1. From germline, CDR1 is SEHNR and CDR2 FQNEAQ (reference sequence). Trimming at V came to 2 bases and at J to 8 bases, leaving 2 bases not matched to a gene. The CDR3 is 14 amino acids. The CDR3 loop is CASSLQGAYSPLHF. DNA for the CDR3: TGTGCCAGCAGCTTACAGGGGGCTTATTCACCCCTCCACTTT.

Within the sample, this clone is medium-sized. Distinct nucleotide sequences in the sample also encode this CDR3. V gene TRBV6-1 combines with J gene TRBJ2-7; TRBD1 aligns across 8 bases. CDR3 length equals 12 residues. Germline trimming cut 5 bases from V and 7 bases from J; bases unmatched to any gene: 4. Germline CDR1 reads MNHNS; CDR2 reads SASEGT. The CDR3 loop reads CASSKGQGEQYF. The DNA of the CDR3 is TGTGCCAGCAGTAAAGGACAGGGTGAGCAGTACTTC.

V gene TRBV7-2 combines with J gene TRBJ2-3; unclear D gene. In germline, CDR1 is SGHTA, CDR2 FQGNSA. This CDR3 contains 14 residues. Trimming left V 3 bases short and J 6 bases short, with 13 bases between. The CDR3 nucleotides read TGTGCCAGCAGCTTTGACGTACCTCTGGATACGCAGTATTTT. It is translated as CASSFDVPLDTQYF.

This clone was counted many times. Other DNA sequences from this sample encode an identical CDR3 as well. This rearrangement joins TRBV11-2 to TRBJ1-1; 7 bases agree with TRBD1. V was clipped by 8 bases and J by 4 bases; unmatched bases: 4. CDR3 size: 12 residues. CDR1 and CDR2 (germline): SGHAT, FQNNGV. CDR3 nucleotides: TGTGCCAGCCAGGGGGGGGGCACTGAAGCTTTCTTT. This sequence encodes CASQGGGTEAFF.

In this sample, this clone turned up many times. Since a much larger clone is just one base distant, this may be a read error. Additional DNA sequences in this sample encode the identical CDR3. The V call is TRBV6-1, the J call TRBJ2-5; no reliable D call. The CDR3 spans 13 residues. From germline, CDR1 is MNHNS and CDR2 SASEGT. V was shortened by 5 bases and J by 2 bases, with 9 bases between the two germline ends. For the CDR3, the DNA is TGTGCCAGCAGTCGTGGGCCTCAAGAGACCCAGTACTTC. This gives the protein CASSRGPQETQYF.

This clone was observed many times. The genes are TRBV4-1 and TRBJ2-7, with unresolved D. The CDR3 covers 12 residues. Deletions cut 3 bases from V and 1 base from J, with 4 bases between. The germline V gene encodes CDR1 MGHRA and CDR2 YSYEKL. The CDR3 DNA is TGCGCCAGCAGCCACGGTTCCTACGAGCAGTACTTC. It is translated as CASSHGSYEQYF.

This clone was detected only once. The chain recombines TRBV29-1 with TRBJ2-2; TRBD2 is a possible D gene (7 bases). There are 15 residues in the CDR3. Germline V lookup: CDR1 SQVTM, CDR2 ANQGSEA. Trimming took 6 bases from V and 10 from J, leaving 24 bases between them. The CDR3 nucleotides are TGCAGCGTGGCCCTTTGGTACAGGGAGGGCGTGGAGCTGTTTTTT. This encodes CSVALWYREGVELFF.

Many counts were recorded for this clone. The CDR3: CSAYPFAGGYYEQYF. The CDR3 nucleotides read TGCAGTGCTTACCCCTTTGCGGGAGGGTACTACGAGCAGTACTTC. The chain combines TRBV20-1 with TRBJ2-7; 9 nucleotides match TRBD2. This CDR3 has 15 amino acids. CDR1 is DFQATT, CDR2 SNEGSKA, per germline (reference sequence). The J segment lost 3 bases and the V segment lost 5 bases, leaving 11 bases of the junction unmatched.

V usage is TRBV11-2 and J usage is TRBJ2-3; D is possibly TRBD2 (5 bases). Germline CDR1 and CDR2: SGHAT and FQNNGV. V gave up 1 base and J gave up 5 bases, with 13 bases separating them. This CDR3 contains 15 residues. The CDR3 region has the DNA TGTGCCAGCAGCTTAGGAAGGAGGTCTGGAGATACGCAGTATTTT. Its translation is CASSLGRRSGDTQYF.

This clone was counted ten times or more. The rearrangement joins TRBV2 to TRBJ1-2; no reliable D call. Trimming took 6 bases from V and 2 from J, leaving 4 bases between them. Germline V CDR1 and CDR2: SNHLY, FYNNEI. The CDR3 is 11 residues long. The chain's CDR3 is CASSPNYGYTF. The DNA for the CDR3 is TGTGCCAGCAGCCCCAACTATGGCTACACCTTC.

This clone was seen at least ten times. The V and J genes are TRBV3-1 and TRBJ2-1; TRBD1 or TRBD2 may be the D gene (6 bases each). V was cut by 0 bases and J by 8 bases, with 17 bases left in between. Germline V gene data show CDR1 as LGHDT and CDR2 as YNNKEL (reference sequence). The CDR3 covers 16 residues. CDR3 bases: TGTGCCAGCAGCCAAGAGGGCCGACTAGGGGGAGATGAGCAGTTCTTC. Its protein product is CASSQEGRLGGDEQFF.

This rearrangement joins TRBV24-1 to TRBJ1-1; D is perhaps TRBD1 (5 bases). The germline gives CDR1 KGHDR, CDR2 SFDVKD. V lost 2 bases to trimming and J lost 4 bases, with 16 bases between them. The CDR3 contains 16 residues. This CDR3 reads CATSDSRRGTGTEAFF. Here the CDR3 DNA reads TGTGCCACCAGTGATTCCCGCCGAGGGACGGGCACTGAAGCTTTCTTT.

The sample holds many counts of this clone. The genes are TRBV4-1 and TRBJ2-1; 11 bases line up with TRBD2. V trimming: 2 bases; J trimming: 6 bases; junction bases outside the gene matches: 3. The CDR3 spans 15 residues. Germline lookup yields CDR1 MGHRA and CDR2 YSYEKL. The CDR3 region is CASSQPGLAVNEQFF. The CDR3 region has the DNA TGCGCCAGCAGCCAACCGGGACTAGCGGTCAATGAGCAGTTCTTC.

This clone was seen many times. This CDR3 reads CASSVVEGLEQYF. CDR3 in DNA: TGTGCCAGCAGCGTAGTAGAGGGGCTCGAGCAGTACTTC. V gene TRBV9 combines with J gene TRBJ2-7, with D perhaps assigned TRBD1 or TRBD2 (5 bases each). Per the germline V gene, CDR1 is SGDLS and CDR2 is YYNGEE. This CDR3 contains 13 residues. V was shortened by 0 bases and J by 6 bases, with 10 bases between the two germline ends.

As regards this clone: The germline gene is not matched at one end of the junction; a read error may be the cause. The J gene is TRBJ2-3, the V gene TRBV7-2; D unresolved. In germline, CDR1 is SGHTA, CDR2 FQGNSA. The CDR3 runs 14 residues. In nucleotides, the CDR3 is TGTGCCAGCAGCTTGGACGAACCTCTGGATACGCAGTATTTC. It yields the protein CASSLDEPLDTQYF.